The 4 T cell receptor beta chains below were found in one sample sequenced in a study of T cell responses to AZD1222 COVID-19 vaccine. Assay: immunoSEQ multiplex PCR; the TCRdb copy retains only in-frame clones and omits some. The sample gives under 95,000 clones, 70% to 90% of which show up once; more than 9% is in the top ten. The source material was peripheral blood, sampled 28 days after the second AZD1222 dose. The receptors were gathered from an adult who received the AZD1222 COVID-19 vaccine.

This clone was picked up one time. This rearrangement joins TRBV30 to TRBJ2-5; D perhaps matches TRBD1 (6 bases). Looked up from germline, CDR1 is GTSNPN and CDR2 is SVGIG (reference sequence). The germline V and J ends were trimmed by 2 bases and 5 bases, with 12 bases remaining between them. The CDR3 consists of 13 residues. CDR3 coding DNA: TGTGCCTGGAGTCTGTGGGGGCGCGAGACCCAGTACTTC. Its protein is CAWSLWGRETQYF.

The chain has TRBV15 and TRBJ1-3, with unresolved D. CDR3 size: 16 residues. Germline values: CDR1 LNHNV, CDR2 YYDKDF (reference sequence). Trimming took 1 base from V and 0 from J, leaving 10 bases between them. The CDR3 DNA follows: TGTGCCACCAGCAGAGCCCCTTCGGTCTCTGGAAACACCATATATTTT. This codes for CATSRAPSVSGNTIYF.

V usage is TRBV7-2 and J usage is TRBJ2-7; TRBD2 agrees at 8 bases. Germline V CDR1 and CDR2: SGHTA, FQGNSA. The CDR3 has 15 amino acids. J was trimmed by 3 bases and V by 1 base; bases with no gene match: 5. The CDR3 loop reads CASSLGLAGIYEQYF. CDR3 nucleotides: TGTGCCAGCAGCTTAGGATTAGCGGGGATCTACGAGCAGTACTTC. Looking up the rest from reference TRBV7-2 and TRBJ2-7 gives the full variable domain: GAGVSQSPSNKVTEKGKDVELRCDPISGHTALYWYRQSLGQGLEFLIYFQGNSAPDKSGLPSDRFSAERTGGSVSTLTIQRTQQEDSAVYLCASSLGLAGIYEQYFGPGTRLTVT.

The chain uses TRBV7-8 and TRBJ1-6, with D perhaps matching TRBD1 (6 bases). V was trimmed by 5 bases and J by 6 bases, leaving 17 bases between them. This CDR3 spans 16 amino acids. Germline CDR1 is SGHVS and CDR2 is FQNEAQ. As DNA, the CDR3 is TGTGCCAGCAGCAATCTACCCGGACAGACTAATTCACCCCTCCACTTT. It translates to CASSNLPGQTNSPLHF.